This T cell receptor beta chain was retrieved from a study of cytomegalovirus exposure and HLA in healthy donors. PCR involved 60 Vbeta and 13 Jbeta primers. TCRdb's table, derived via immunoSEQ multiplex PCR, lists solely in-frame clones and lacks some. The table shows 150,000 to 200,000 clones, with roughly 76% occurring only once. Germline CDR1 and CDR2: WSHSY and SAAADI. This CDR3 is built from 14 residues. General observations from the study: Earlier results showed most TCR beta V segments being productive about 87% or about 30% of the time. In a later analysis, TCR beta V- and J-gene trimming was associated with a missense DCLRE1C variant.

This clone has just one count. Antigen unknown. At one end, the junction sequence differs from germline, possibly due to a read error. V usage is TRBV10-2 and J usage is TRBJ2-3; D is possibly TRBD1 or TRBD2 (6 bases each). The TCR comes from a woman between 18 and 30 years old in good health and CMV-seropositive. Sequencing input: PBMCs. CDR3 region: CASIEEGVTDTQYF. The CDR3 DNA is TGCGCCAGCATTGAGGAGGGGGTCACAGATACGCAGTATTTT.